This T cell receptor beta chain emerged from a study of metastatic and nonmetastatic thyroid tumors. The overall study: Comparison of repertoires was carried out across blood and tumor or nodule tissue from malignant and benign thyroid patients. Notes on the study in general: In blood and tumor, TCR beta diversity was reportedly significantly higher in malignant thyroid tumors than in benign nodules.

Germline V gives CDR1 SEHNR, CDR2 FQNEAQ (reference sequence). The CDR3 consists of 11 residues. Trimming shortened V by 4 bases and J by 10 bases, and 8 bases separated the two germline ends. For this clone: Antigen unknown.

There were no patients who had received any treatment before thyroid surgery. In the original analysis: CDR3 was compared across clinicopathological groups, and the resulting differences were used to build a distant-metastasis classifier for papillary thyroid cancer. TCRdb re-called clones via MiXCR from the PCR reads. The V and J calls follow TCRdb's processing rather than the paper's. The table lists about 7,300 clones, under 20% of them singletons. The source of this sequence is a female donor with papillary thyroid cancer or a benign thyroid nodule (not recorded which). Some clones in this sample may be carry-over from other donors' samples. The rearrangement joins TRBV7-9 to TRBJ2-1, with D hard to call. Material: adjacent normal tissue. This CDR3 reads CASSWVSEQFF. The CDR3 DNA sequence: TGTGCCAGCAGCTGGGTTAGCGAGCAGTTCTTC.